This TCR beta chain was recovered during a study of blood T cell repertoires in COVID-19. Study at large: The study drew acute and convalescent COVID-19 samples from the United States, Italy and Spain.

Enrollees, about 18 to 100 years old, lived in approximately 24 US areas. Donors were grouped by their self-reported clinical history. TCRdb's table, derived via immunoSEQ multiplex PCR, lists solely in-frame clones and lacks some. Altogether over 130,000 clones are present, about 87% being singletons, with the ten largest covering roughly 4%. The CDR3 length is 15 residues. Trimming left V 7 bases short and J 3 bases short, with 19 bases between. CDR1 and CDR2 (germline): MNHEY, SVGAGI. The sequenced material came from PBMCs or T cells enriched from blood (not recorded which). The receptor was derived from a man in his fifties in a cohort exposed to, infected with or recovered from COVID-19 (not recorded which). The chain has TRBV6-5 and TRBJ2-7; no clear D gene. The CDR3 nucleotides are TGTGCCAGCAAAATCCACGACCCCGGGTTCTACGAGCAGTACTTC. Protein product: CASKIHDPGFYEQYF.